This entry concerns a single T cell receptor (beta chain). Treatment specified: about 20 received Ad26.COV2.S at low or high dose, single or two shots; roughly 5 received placebo; per-sample allocation not given. On day 63 after the first injection, vaccine and placebo recipients gave samples. This CDR3 is built from 15 residues. V was cut by 4 bases and J by 0 bases, with 11 bases left in between. Germline-derived CDR1 and CDR2 are SGDLS and YYNGEE. The data are from a study of Ad26.COV2.S vaccination and SARS-CoV-2 variants. Study information: In the study, Ad26.COV2.S was injected intramuscularly once, or twice 56 days apart.

TCRdb's table, derived via immunoSEQ multiplex PCR, lists solely in-frame clones and lacks some. The sample lists roughly 320,000 clones, about nine tenths occurring once. This receptor was identified in a person aged 18-65 years who received the Ad26.COV2.S COVID-19 vaccine or a placebo. Specimen: peripheral blood, collected in a trial of Ad26.COV2.S vaccine versus placebo. J is TRBJ1-3 and V is TRBV9; D may be TRBD1 (6 bases). The CDR3 DNA follows: TGTGCCAGCAGCTCTGGAGGGGGCTCTGGAAACACCATATATTTT. It translates to CASSSGGGSGNTIYF.